One T cell receptor (beta chain) is described in this entry. This sample was included in a study of CD8 T cells in Susac syndrome. After extraction with the RNeasy kit, about 0.45 to 1 ug of the RNA was reverse transcribed using random hexamers. The amplification used immunoSEQ multiplex PCR on TCR beta CDR3; it spanned 54 Vbeta and 13 Jbeta. Via MiXCR, TCRdb re-called the immunoSEQ multiplex PCR reads, giving one row per CDR3 protein. The data hold some 190,000 distinct CDR3 sequences, with about 94% observed a single time. V was clipped by 5 bases and J by 4 bases; unmatched bases: 8. CDR3 length: 14 amino acids. Germline loops: CDR1 GTSNPN, CDR2 SVGIG (reference sequence).

The gene calls are TRBV30 and TRBJ1-1, with 9 positions matching TRBD1. The source material was CD4+ T cells from PBMCs. The TCR was taken from a human donor with Susac syndrome. The CDR3 nucleotides are TGTGCCTGGGGTCCGGGACAGGGCACCACTGAAGCTTTCTTT. Its translation: CAWGPGQGTTEAFF.